The 29 T cell receptor beta chains presented below share a single source sample, sequenced in a study of T cell responses to AZD1222 COVID-19 vaccine. The method was immunoSEQ multiplex PCR; TCRdb's version includes in-frame clones alone and lacks a portion of them. The sample consists of some 120,000 clones, 90% to 95% of them appearing once. Specimen: peripheral blood, collected on day 0 of AZD1222 vaccination. The source of these receptors is an adult in good health.

The chain couples TRBV4-1 to TRBJ1-2; 7 bases match TRBD1. Losses at the gene ends were 4 bases for V and 0 bases for J; bases not matched to a gene: 8. Germline V gene sequence: CDR1 MGHRA, CDR2 YSYEKL. The CDR3 has 16 amino acids. CDR3 in amino acids: CASSPSGTEANYGYTF. CDR3 DNA sequence: TGCGCCAGCAGCCCCTCCGGGACAGAAGCTAACTATGGCTACACCTTC.

This clone was recorded once. The chain recombines TRBV4-1 with TRBJ1-1, with D maybe TRBD1 (5 bases). The CDR3 sequence is 13 residues long. The V and J ends lost 2 bases and 6 bases respectively, with 10 bases between them. Germline CDR1 MGHRA, CDR2 YSYEKL. CDR3 loop: CASSQIRVAEAFF. The CDR3, as DNA: TGCGCCAGCAGCCAAATCAGGGTAGCTGAAGCTTTCTTT.

The chain is built from TRBV5-1 and TRBJ1-3; D not resolved. The CDR3 sequence is 14 residues long. Trimming removed 4 bases at V and 0 bases at J, with 8 bases between. Germline-derived CDR1 and CDR2 are SGHRS and YFSETQ. The CDR3 DNA reads as TGCGCCAGCAGCGAGAGTGACTCTGGAAACACCATATATTTT. The encoded protein is CASSESDSGNTIYF.

This sequence joins TRBV19 and TRBJ2-3; the match to TRBD2 covers 14 bases. The CDR3 length is 16 residues. CDR1 and CDR2 (germline): LNHDA, SQIVND (reference sequence). Losses at the gene ends were 5 bases for V and 9 bases for J; bases not matched to a gene: 10. Here the CDR3 reads CASSFRLAGGPVTQYF. The DNA of the CDR3 is TGTGCCAGTAGTTTTCGACTAGCGGGAGGGCCGGTGACGCAGTATTTT.

About this clone itself: The junction and the germline gene differ at one end; a read error may be behind it. The chain links TRBV28 to TRBJ1-5; tentatively, D is TRBD1 (5 bases). Germline V gene lookup returns CDR1 MDHEN and CDR2 SYDVKM. The CDR3 totals 16 residues. CDR3 region: CASRLLLDSSDQPQHF. The CDR3 nucleotides read TGTGCCAGCAGACTCCTTCTCGACAGTAGCGATCAGCCCCAGCATTTT.

This clone was seen a single time. The CDR3 protein is CASSDAGSYGYTF. Here the CDR3 DNA reads TGTGCCAGCAGTGATGCAGGCAGCTATGGCTACACCTTC. This sequence joins TRBV2 and TRBJ1-2; D not certain. This CDR3 has 13 residues. Germline CDR1 reads SNHLY; CDR2 reads FYNNEI. V lost 3 bases and J lost 4, with 9 bases in between.

V is TRBV28 and J is TRBJ2-5, with a tentative D call TRBD2 (5 bases). The V and J ends lost 10 bases and 5 bases respectively, with 23 bases between them. This CDR3 region has 15 residues. CDR1 is MDHEN, CDR2 SYDVKM, per germline. The CDR3 here is CATALGVPPRETQYF. As DNA, the CDR3 is TGTGCCACCGCCTTGGGAGTCCCACCCCGGGAGACCCAGTACTTC.

The chain has TRBV19 and TRBJ1-1, with no clear D. Germline V CDR1 and CDR2: LNHDA, SQIVND (reference sequence). Deletions cut 3 bases from V and 5 bases from J, with 13 bases between. This CDR3 contains 14 residues. This CDR3 reads CASSIILGQTEAFF. The CDR3, as DNA: TGTGCCAGTAGTATTATTCTCGGGCAAACTGAAGCTTTCTTT.

J is TRBJ1-2 and V is TRBV3-1 (or the pseudogene TRBV3-2); D not certain. The CDR3 extends over 13 amino acids. Germline V gene lookup returns CDR1 LGHDT and CDR2 YNNKEL (reference sequence). V dropped 3 bases and J dropped 4 bases, with 9 bases sitting between them. CDR3 protein: CASSQPRGYGYTF. As DNA, the CDR3 is TGTGCCAGCAGCCAGCCCCGGGGCTATGGCTACACCTTC.

This sequence joins TRBV30 and TRBJ2-7; D gene ambiguous. Trimming cost V 3 bases and J 2 bases, with 8 bases left between them. There are 12 residues in the CDR3. Per germline, CDR1 GTSNPN and CDR2 SVGIG (reference sequence). The chain's CDR3 is CAWRDEAYEQYF. The CDR3 DNA reads TGTGCCTGGAGGGACGAGGCCTACGAGCAGTACTTC.

The chain employs TRBV29-1 and TRBJ1-6; no clear D. The germline V gene has CDR1 SQVTM and CDR2 ANQGSEA. The CDR3 loop spans 14 amino acids. With 5 bases removed from V and 0 bases from J, the gap between germline ends came to 8 bases. CDR3 nucleotides: TGCAGCGTTTCGACGGGCTCCTATAATTCACCCCTCCACTTT. It translates to CSVSTGSYNSPLHF.

The chain couples TRBV20-1 to TRBJ1-2, with TRBD1 matching over 7 bases. From germline, CDR1 is DFQATT and CDR2 SNEGSKA (reference sequence). After removal of 3 bases from V and 7 bases from J, the junction contained 11 bases not matched to a gene. The CDR3 covers 14 residues. CDR3 sequence: CSASGPGQALGYTF. The CDR3 region has the DNA TGCAGTGCTAGTGGCCCCGGACAGGCCCTTGGCTACACCTTC.

The chain uses TRBV10-3 and TRBJ1-1; weak D call: TRBD1 (6 bases). The length of the CDR3 is 13 residues. Per germline, CDR1 ENHRY and CDR2 SYGVKD. The ends were cut back, 6 bases at V and 3 bases at J, with 11 bases in the middle. CDR3 protein: CAISRQVDTEAFF. Written as DNA, the CDR3 is TGTGCCATCAGCAGACAGGTGGACACTGAAGCTTTCTTT.

V and J are TRBV11-2 and TRBJ1-5; D is undetermined. This CDR3 spans 13 amino acids. Germline V gene sequence: CDR1 SGHAT, CDR2 FQNNGV. Trimming shortened V by 0 bases and J by 5 bases, and 5 bases separated the two germline ends. The CDR3 loop is CASSLDLYQPQHF. DNA for the CDR3: TGTGCCAGCAGCTTAGATTTGTATCAGCCCCAGCATTTT. The full variable domain, rest sourced from reference TRBV11-2 and TRBJ1-5, is EAGVAQSPRYKIIEKRQSVAFWCNPISGHATLYWYQQILGQGPKLLIQFQNNGVVDDSQLPKDRFSAERLKGVDSTLKIQPAKLEDSAVYLCASSLDLYQPQHFGDGTRLSIL.

The chain links TRBV28 to TRBJ2-3, with TRBD2 matching over 8 bases. Germline loops: CDR1 MDHEN, CDR2 SYDVKM. V trimming: 7 bases; J trimming: 0 bases; junction bases outside the gene matches: 9. The CDR3 consists of 16 residues. The CDR3 here is CASTPGTSGSTDTQYF. The CDR3 nucleotides read TGTGCCAGCACCCCCGGGACTAGTGGTAGCACAGATACGCAGTATTTT.

This chain links TRBV11-2 with TRBJ2-5; D remains unclear. Deletions cut 5 bases from V and 2 bases from J, with 12 bases between. Germline values: CDR1 SGHAT, CDR2 FQNNGV. The CDR3 extends over 14 amino acids. For the CDR3, the DNA is TGTGCCAGCAGCCGGACGGTCGCACAAGAGACCCAGTACTTC. The encoded protein is CASSRTVAQETQYF.

The V call is TRBV5-4, the J call TRBJ1-4; the match to TRBD1 covers 10 bases. CDR1 and CDR2 from the germline V gene are SGHNT and YYREEE (reference sequence). V lost 2 bases and J lost 7; bases outside the gene matches: 2. This CDR3 contains 14 residues. CDR3 coding DNA: TGTGCCAGCAGCTTCCGGGACAGGGGTGAAAAACTGTTTTTT. Translated, it gives CASSFRDRGEKLFF.

The chain employs TRBV27 and TRBJ1-1, with a possible D match to TRBD1 (6 bases). This CDR3 is built from 14 residues. Germline CDR1 is MNHEY and CDR2 is SMNVEV (reference sequence). V was pared by 4 bases and J by 6 bases, with 15 bases between. DNA for the CDR3: TGTGCCAGCAGTTGGGAACAGGGAGGGCCTGAAGCTTTCTTT. Translated, it gives CASSWEQGGPEAFF.

The chain combines TRBV2 with TRBJ1-6, with D hard to call. Trimming took 4 bases from V and 9 from J, leaving 10 bases between them. The CDR3 consists of 13 residues. CDR1 and CDR2 from the germline V gene are SNHLY and FYNNEI. CDR3 loop: CASSADGSSPLHF. The CDR3, as DNA: TGTGCCAGCAGTGCGGACGGAAGTTCACCCCTCCACTTT.

This clone was observed once. The chain combines TRBV3-1 (or the pseudogene TRBV3-2) with TRBJ2-1; 8 positions agree with TRBD1. The V gene end was trimmed by 4 bases and the J gene end by 4 bases; junction bases not matched to a gene: 3. The CDR3 spans 14 residues. Germline CDR1 is LGHDT and CDR2 is YNNKEL (reference sequence). The CDR3 nucleotides are TGTGCCAGCAGCCCCCGGGACAGGTACAATGAGCAGTTCTTC. Its protein is CASSPRDRYNEQFF.

The genes are TRBV27 and TRBJ1-6; D gene unclear. Germline CDR1 reads MNHEY; CDR2 reads SMNVEV (reference sequence). The CDR3 runs to 16 residues. Trimming shortened V by 4 bases and J by 5 bases, and 15 bases separated the two germline ends. CDR3 region: CASSSLRTTNNSPLHF. The DNA for the CDR3 is TGTGCCAGCAGTTCTCTAAGGACCACAAATAATTCACCCCTCCACTTT.

The gene calls are TRBV28 and TRBJ1-5, with D hard to call. Germline CDR1 reads MDHEN; CDR2 reads SYDVKM. Trimming pared 5 bases from V and 5 bases from J, leaving 4 bases between. The CDR3 extends over 11 amino acids. The CDR3 DNA reads as TGTGCCAGCAGTCGTTATCAGCCCCAGCATTTT. The encoded protein is CASSRYQPQHF.

The chain has TRBV5-1 and TRBJ2-3; 9 positions agree with TRBD2. The CDR3 runs 14 residues. V gave up 3 bases and J gave up 5 bases; unmatched junction bases: 4. Germline lookup yields CDR1 SGHRS and CDR2 YFSETQ. CDR3 region: CASSWRAGGDTQYF. The CDR3 region has the DNA TGCGCCAGCAGCTGGAGAGCGGGAGGAGATACGCAGTATTTT.

The chain joins TRBV9 to TRBJ2-7, with 8 bases aligning to TRBD1. Germline assignment: CDR1 SGDLS and CDR2 YYNGEE. The length of the CDR3 is 16 residues. V gave up 5 bases and J gave up 2 bases; unmatched junction bases: 12. CDR3: CASSEGQEPPPYEQYF. CDR3 bases: TGTGCCAGCAGTGAGGGACAGGAACCTCCCCCCTACGAGCAGTACTTC.

The gene calls are TRBV11-2 and TRBJ2-3, with TRBD2 matching over 7 bases. V dropped 0 bases and J dropped 8; count of bases not matched to a gene: 8. Germline lookup yields CDR1 SGHAT and CDR2 FQNNGV. This CDR3 has 15 residues. CDR3 region: CASSLDVQSGGTQYF. CDR3 coding DNA: TGTGCCAGCAGCTTAGATGTCCAGTCGGGGGGTACGCAGTATTTT.

V gene TRBV7-6 combines with J gene TRBJ1-3; D not resolved. V was clipped by 6 bases and J by 0 bases, with 15 bases between them. This CDR3 contains 16 residues. From germline, CDR1 is SGHVS and CDR2 FNYEAQ. The CDR3 protein is CASRPTDTLSGNTIYF. The CDR3 nucleotides are TGTGCCAGCAGACCGACTGACACCCTCTCTGGAAACACCATATATTTT.

The gene calls are TRBV18 and TRBJ1-1; 7 bases fit TRBD1. The junction had 5 bases not matched to a gene; V was cut back by 3 bases and J by 10 bases. Germline V gives CDR1 KGHSH, CDR2 LQKENI. The CDR3 length is 12 residues. CDR3 amino acids: CASSPRGKGAFF. CDR3 bases: TGTGCCAGCTCACCCAGGGGGAAAGGAGCTTTCTTT.

The rearrangement uses TRBV15 and TRBJ2-5, with TRBD1 as a possible D gene (5 bases). The length of the CDR3 is 13 residues. Germline values: CDR1 LNHNV, CDR2 YYDKDF (reference sequence). The V gene lost 3 bases and the J gene lost 5 bases, with 10 bases spanning the gap. This CDR3 is CATSRTVGETQYF. CDR3 coding DNA: TGTGCCACCAGCAGGACAGTTGGGGAGACCCAGTACTTC. The full variable domain, in which reference TRBV15 and TRBJ2-5 provide the parts outside the CDR3, is DAMVIQNPRYQVTQFGKPVTLSCSQTLNHNVMYWYQQKSSQAPKLLFHYYDKDFNNEADTPDNFQSRRPNTSFCFLDIRSPGLGDTAMYLCATSRTVGETQYFGPGTRLLVL.

This clone was found a few times. The rearrangement uses TRBV28 and TRBJ1-1; D might be TRBD1 (6 bases). Trimming stripped 6 bases from V and 6 bases from J, with 14 bases between. Looked up from germline, CDR1 is MDHEN and CDR2 is SYDVKM. This CDR3 is built from 13 residues. For the CDR3, the DNA is TGTGCCAGCAGGTTGTCAGGGGACCCTGAAGCTTTCTTT. This codes for CASRLSGDPEAFF.